This T cell receptor beta chain was captured by sequencing in a study of Ad26.COV2.S vaccination and SARS-CoV-2 variants. On the study more broadly: It was the COV1001 Ad26.COV2.S trial arm that included the donor. Findings and limits, study-wide: People given the vaccine had a wider spike-specific TCR breadth than placebo recipients did.

As regards this clone: Its specificity is unknown.

Regarding treatment: some 19 received Ad26.COV2.S at low or high dose, single or two shots; about 5 received placebo; per-sample allocation not given. Samples came from day 63 after the first vaccine or placebo injection. Sequenced by immunoSEQ multiplex PCR; TCRdb stores in-frame clones only, minus some. This table has around 340,000 clones, around nine tenths appearing once. The CDR3 runs to 15 residues. V was trimmed by 3 bases and J by 0 bases, leaving 11 bases between them. Germline CDR1 is KGHDR and CDR2 is SFDVKD. The TCR was taken from a person between 18 and 60 years old who received the Ad26.COV2.S COVID-19 vaccine or a placebo. The rearrangement uses TRBV24-1 and TRBJ2-7, with D possibly TRBD2 on 6 matching bases. Source: peripheral blood, taken in a trial of Ad26.COV2.S vaccine versus placebo. The chain's CDR3 is CATSDGGRGSYEQYF. The CDR3 DNA follows: TGTGCCACCAGTGATGGGGGGAGAGGCTCCTACGAGCAGTACTTC.